This passage covers 22 T cell receptor beta chains from one sample sequenced in a study of Ad26.COV2.S vaccination and SARS-CoV-2 variants. Profiling relied on immunoSEQ multiplex PCR, and the TCRdb table lists in-frame clones only, not all of them. Of about 370,000 clones listed, about nine tenths are singletons. The sample's treatment: 19 received Ad26.COV2.S at low or high dose, single or two shots; 5 received placebo; per-sample allocation not given. Samples were taken on day 63 after the first vaccine or placebo injection. Specimen: peripheral blood, collected in a trial of Ad26.COV2.S vaccine versus placebo. These receptors were collected from a person between 18 and 65 years old who received the Ad26.COV2.S COVID-19 vaccine or a placebo.

This sequence joins TRBV4-1 and TRBJ2-1; 10 nucleotides match TRBD2. In germline, CDR1 is MGHRA, CDR2 YSYEKL. J lost 4 bases, V lost 9 bases, and 3 bases had no gene match. This CDR3 has 13 amino acids. Written as DNA, the CDR3 is TGCGCCAGTGGGACTAGCGCATACAATGAGCAGTTCTTC. This translates into CASGTSAYNEQFF.

Only one count was recorded for this clone. An end of the junction differs from the germline gene, which may be a read error. The chain uses TRBV18 and TRBJ2-4, with 7 bases matching TRBD1. This CDR3 has 15 residues. The germline V gene encodes CDR1 KGHSH and CDR2 LQKENI. This chain's CDR3 is CASSPTGTAENIQYF. CDR3 coding DNA: TGTGCCAGCTCACCTACCGGGACAGCCGAAAACATTCAGTACTTC.

The chain links TRBV7-2 to TRBJ2-1, with D unclear. CDR1 is SGHTA and CDR2 is FQGNSA in the germline V gene. The V end was cut by 1 base, the J end by 6 bases, with 4 bases between. The CDR3 sequence is 12 residues long. CDR3 loop: CASSLGTNEQFF. The CDR3 region has the DNA TGTGCCAGCAGCTTAGGGACCAATGAGCAGTTCTTC.

The chain uses TRBV5-4 and TRBJ1-3, with unresolved D. Germline-derived CDR1 and CDR2 are SGHNT and YYREEE (reference sequence). This CDR3 spans 15 amino acids. V lost 4 bases and J 0 bases, leaving 11 bases between the germline ends. The CDR3 DNA follows: TGTGCCAGCAGCCCGGACGGGAACTCTGGAAACACCATATATTTT. Protein product: CASSPDGNSGNTIYF.

This chain connects TRBV28 to TRBJ1-4, with D possibly being TRBD1 (5 bases). The CDR3 has 14 amino acids. V was cut by 6 bases and J by 4 bases, with 12 bases left in between. The germline V gene has CDR1 MDHEN and CDR2 SYDVKM. The CDR3 DNA is TGTGCCAGCAGCCCCGGGACTCTTAATGAAAAACTGTTTTTT. As protein: CASSPGTLNEKLFF. Variable domain in full (rest from reference TRBV28 and TRBJ1-4): DVKVTQSSRYLVKRTGEKVFLECVQDMDHENMFWYRQDPGLGLRLIYFSYDVKMKEKGDIPEGYSVSREKKERFSLILESASTNQTSMYLCASSPGTLNEKLFFGSGTQLSVL.

The rearrangement uses TRBV28 and TRBJ2-1, with no clear D. V was cut by 6 bases and J by 11 bases, with 11 bases left in between. The germline V gene encodes CDR1 MDHEN and CDR2 SYDVKM. There are 11 residues in the CDR3. The CDR3 DNA follows: TGTGCCAGCAGCCAGACGTCAAAGCAGTTCTTC. Translated, it gives CASSQTSKQFF.

The chain joins TRBV9 to TRBJ1-2; D might be TRBD1 (6 bases). This CDR3 comprises 13 residues. Trimming took off 2 bases at V and 3 bases at J, with 8 bases between the two ends. Germline assignment: CDR1 SGDLS and CDR2 YYNGEE. The CDR3: CASSVRGYYGYTF. In DNA form, the CDR3 reads TGTGCCAGCAGCGTTAGGGGGTACTATGGCTACACCTTC.

The chain uses TRBV6-2 or TRBV6-3 and TRBJ2-1; D unresolved. Trimming left V 2 bases short and J 2 bases short, with 7 bases between. Germline CDR1 is MNHEY and CDR2 is SVGEGT. The CDR3 sequence is 14 residues long. This CDR3 reads CASSYTLTYNEQFF. The CDR3 DNA is TGTGCCAGCAGTTACACACTAACCTACAATGAGCAGTTCTTC.

J is TRBJ1-3 and V is TRBV28, with D perhaps matching TRBD1 (5 bases). Germline lookup yields CDR1 MDHEN and CDR2 SYDVKM. CDR3 size: 14 residues. The ends were cut back, 6 bases at V and 2 bases at J, with 11 bases in the middle. The CDR3 region has the DNA TGTGCCAGCAGCCTACAGGTTGCTGGAAACACCATATATTTT. It encodes CASSLQVAGNTIYF.

V usage is TRBV16 and J usage is TRBJ1-4, with 8 nucleotides matching TRBD1. Germline lookup yields CDR1 KGHSY and CDR2 FQNENV. The CDR3 sequence is 13 residues long. The V and J ends lost 6 bases and 12 bases, in that order; junction bases with no gene match: 9. The CDR3 loop is CASSRRQGWELFF. In DNA, the CDR3 is TGTGCCAGCAGTCGCCGACAGGGGTGGGAACTGTTTTTT.

This clone has just a few counts. V gene TRBV18 combines with J gene TRBJ2-7; 7 bases are shared with TRBD1. V lost 4 bases to trimming and J lost 6 bases; unmatched junction nucleotides: 9. The germline V gene has CDR1 KGHSH and CDR2 LQKENI. The CDR3 has 14 residues. The CDR3: CASSLETGTSEQYF. Here the CDR3 DNA reads TGTGCCAGCTCACTAGAGACAGGGACCTCCGAGCAGTACTTC.

This CDR3 reads CASSYSGVTDTQYF. CDR3 bases: TGTGCCAGCAGTTACTCCGGAGTCACAGATACGCAGTATTTT. The J gene is TRBJ2-3, the V gene TRBV6-2 or TRBV6-3; no clear D gene. The germline V gene has CDR1 MNHEY and CDR2 SVGEGT. This CDR3 is 14 amino acids long. Trimming pared 0 bases from V and 2 bases from J, leaving 6 bases between.

J is TRBJ1-2 and V is TRBV30, with D possibly matching TRBD1 (6 bases). The CDR3 extends over 10 amino acids. The V and J ends lost 6 bases and 6 bases respectively, with 8 bases between them. Germline values: CDR1 GTSNPN, CDR2 SVGIG (reference sequence). The CDR3 DNA follows: TGTGCCTGTTACAGGGATGGCTACACCTTC. Protein: CACYRDGYTF.

V is TRBV28 and J is TRBJ2-1; D may be TRBD2 (6 bases). The CDR3 extends over 13 amino acids. Germline CDR1 reads MDHEN; CDR2 reads SYDVKM. The V end was cut by 10 bases, the J end by 5 bases, with 15 bases between. The CDR3 DNA sequence: TGTGCCAACAAGAAATGGGGGGACAATGAGCAGTTCTTC. It translates to CANKKWGDNEQFF.

J is TRBJ2-1 and V is TRBV7-6; D possibly corresponds to TRBD2 (6 bases). Germline lookup yields CDR1 SGHVS and CDR2 FNYEAQ. The CDR3 runs 15 residues. With 5 bases removed from V and 5 bases from J, the gap between germline ends came to 16 bases. CDR3: CASSQGGVGNNEQFF. CDR3 bases: TGTGCCAGCAGCCAAGGAGGGGTCGGGAACAATGAGCAGTTCTTC.

The chain employs TRBV4-1 and TRBJ2-2, with D possibly matching TRBD2 (6 bases). V gave up 5 bases and J gave up 7 bases, with 11 bases separating them. The germline CDR1 and CDR2 sequences are MGHRA and YSYEKL. CDR3 length: 13 residues. CDR3 DNA: TGCGCCAGCAGCAATCCTAGCGACGGGGAGCTGTTTTTT. Protein sequence: CASSNPSDGELFF.

J is TRBJ2-2 and V is TRBV7-9; D is ambiguous. Trimming shortened V by 2 bases and J by 1 base, and 5 bases separated the two germline ends. Germline CDR1 SEHNR, CDR2 FQNEAQ (reference sequence). This CDR3 region has 14 residues. The DNA of the CDR3 is TGTGCCAGCAGCTTATCGAGGAACACCGGGGAGCTGTTTTTT. This translates into CASSLSRNTGELFF.

This clone was found a few times. The chain links TRBV10-1 to TRBJ2-3; weak D call: TRBD1 (6 bases). The CDR3 consists of 14 residues. The V end was cut by 6 bases, the J end by 4 bases, with 14 bases between. In germline, CDR1 is WNHNN, CDR2 SYGVQD (reference sequence). CDR3 in DNA: TGCGCCAGCAGCAGGACAGTAACTGCAGATACGCAGTATTTT. The encoded protein is CASSRTVTADTQYF.

The rearrangement joins TRBV7-8 to TRBJ2-7; 8 bases agree with TRBD1. CDR1 and CDR2 (germline): SGHVS, FQNEAQ. The CDR3 sequence is 14 residues long. The V segment lost 3 bases and the J segment 1 base; nucleotides outside the gene matches: 2. CDR3 DNA sequence: TGTGCCAGCAGCTTGGACAGGGTTTCCTACGAGCAGTACTTC. It yields the protein CASSLDRVSYEQYF.

V usage is TRBV2 and J usage is TRBJ2-3, with a tentative D call TRBD1 (5 bases). Germline CDR1 and CDR2: SNHLY and FYNNEI. The CDR3 spans 14 residues. Trimming shortened V by 7 bases and J by 3 bases, and 14 bases separated the two germline ends. The CDR3: CASTKEGVTDTQYF. CDR3 nucleotide sequence: TGTGCCAGCACGAAGGAAGGGGTAACAGATACGCAGTATTTT.

The V and J genes are TRBV27 and TRBJ2-3, with D unresolved. The CDR3 loop spans 13 amino acids. V gave up 3 bases and J gave up 4 bases, with 8 bases separating them. Germline CDR1 and CDR2: MNHEY and SMNVEV (reference sequence). CDR3 DNA: TGTGCCAGCAGTTTCACACTATCAGATACGCAGTATTTT. Protein sequence: CASSFTLSDTQYF.

The chain uses TRBV5-4 and TRBJ2-7, with 8 bases fitting TRBD2. Unmatched junction bases numbered 2, after V lost 1 base and J lost 2 bases. The CDR3 extends over 14 amino acids. CDR1 SGHNT and CDR2 YYREEE come from the germline V gene (reference sequence). CDR3 bases: TGTGCCAGCAGCTTGACCGGGAGGGCCTACGAGCAGTACTTC. Translated: CASSLTGRAYEQYF.